This TCR beta chain was sequenced during a study of OX40 agonist ivuxolimab in advanced cancers. Study as a whole: Having had anti-PD-1, anti-PD-L1 or anti-CTLA-4 therapy before was allowed, and over 35% had some. The study, taken as a whole, reports: Also present in some nonresponders was a low level of normalized T-cell clonal expansion. By week 6 at 0.1 to 3.0 mg/kg, blood CD4+ and CD8+ T cells had expanded clonally.

Comments on this clone: What it binds is unknown.

Germline V lookup: CDR1 SGDLS, CDR2 YYNGEE. The V end was cut by 2 bases, the J end by 7 bases, with 12 bases between. This CDR3 is 14 amino acids long. Repertoires were generated with immunoSEQ multiplex PCR, while TCRdb's copy carries only in-frame clones and drops some. The sample has more than 75,000 clones, around nine tenths seen once. This clonotype was sampled from an adult with an advanced solid tumor such as melanoma, head and neck, liver or kidney cancer. The specimen was CD4+ or CD8+ T cells sorted from blood, collected in a trial of the OX40 agonist ivuxolimab. The chain recombines TRBV9 with TRBJ2-2; the D gene is possibly TRBD2 (5 bases). The CDR3 here is CASSVYSVGGELFF. The CDR3 region has the DNA TGTGCCAGCAGCGTGTATAGCGTGGGCGGGGAGCTGTTTTTT.